This TCR beta chain was sequenced in a study of Graves' ophthalmopathy and Graves' hyperthyroidism. Study-wide findings and caveats: Using a 13-signature model, the authors split ophthalmopathy from stable hyperthyroidism, with 85% to 90% sensitivity and 80% to 84% specificity.

This clonotype was counted ten times or more. What it binds is unknown. Amplified TCR beta CDR3 regions were obtained using RNA transcripts as template. HTBI-primed RT-PCR formed the first round, and a multiplex PCR formed the second. TCRdb independently ran MiXCR on the multiplex PCR reads; one entry per CDR3 protein. The sample consists of 150,000 to 200,000 distinct CDR3 sequences, approximately 40% of them appearing once. CDR1 is MNHEY and CDR2 is SMNVEV in the germline V gene (reference sequence). This CDR3 contains 16 residues. J lost 3 bases, V lost 7 bases, and 9 bases had no gene match. The receptor's source is a woman aged 40 to 50 with Graves' ophthalmopathy. Sequencing was performed on peripheral blood. The chain joins TRBV27 to TRBJ2-7; 13 bases are shared with TRBD2. The CDR3 region has the DNA TGTGCCAGCAATACCGGACTAGCGGGGGACCTCTACGAGCAGTACTTC. Its protein is CASNTGLAGDLYEQYF.